Listed below are T cell receptor beta chains from one sample, sequenced in a study of T cell responses to AZD1222 COVID-19 vaccine. Measured with immunoSEQ multiplex PCR; TCRdb has only the in-frame clones, and not every one. This table has roughly 26,000 clones, roughly 88% appearing once. The sequenced sample was peripheral blood, obtained 28 days after the second AZD1222 dose. All receptors come from an adult who received the AZD1222 COVID-19 vaccine. Each CDR3 is given with its conserved first and last residue. A clone size is listed for some rows: how often the clone was seen (once, few, many), or a class if it is expanded.

J | size | V | CDR3
TRBJ1-1 | NA | TRBV11-2 | CASSLDLPGTATFF
TRBJ1-1 | NA | TRBV5-1 | CASSFQGVNTEAFF
TRBJ2-3 | NA | TRBV2 | CASSPTGSTDTQYF
TRBJ1-1 | NA | TRBV4-3 | CASSQETGTEAFF
TRBJ1-5 | once | TRBV19 | CASRAPGGSNQPQHF
TRBJ1-1 | NA | TRBV9 | CASSLHTGNTEAFF
TRBJ1-6 | NA | TRBV7-9 | CASSYGQGTLHF
TRBJ1-2 | once | TRBV19 | CASSIMEGASGYTF
TRBJ1-2 | NA | TRBV5-1 | CASSSTARGERGYTF
TRBJ2-2 | NA | TRBV7-6 | CASSFGQGATGELFF
TRBJ2-4 | once | TRBV2 | CASSVLGTGEGNIQYF
TRBJ1-4 | few | TRBV28 | CASSPGGLMGEKLFF
TRBJ1-3 | NA | TRBV7-6 | CASSQQGSPTSGNTIYF
TRBJ1-6 | NA | TRBV7-2 | CASSLGPTGYGSPLHF
TRBJ1-5 | NA | TRBV9 | CASSPGGGLNQPQHF
TRBJ2-4 | NA | TRBV3-1/TRBV3-2 | CASSQRTPKYF
TRBJ2-7 | NA | TRBV5-1 | CASSLGSGGAREQYF
TRBJ1-1 | NA | TRBV5-1 | CASSPRGPPNTEAFF
TRBJ2-2 | NA | TRBV7-2 | CASSWGGDHTGELFF
TRBJ1-5 | once | TRBV6-1 | CASSEQEGGRPQHF
TRBJ2-5 | NA | TRBV6-5 | CASSWTSGQETQYF
TRBJ2-1 | NA | TRBV15 | CATSFLPGLFGDEQFF
TRBJ2-1 | NA | TRBV7-8 | CASSSVWYSGGNEQFF
TRBJ1-6 | few | TRBV3-1/TRBV3-2 | CASSQSGNSPLHF
TRBJ2-7 | NA | TRBV28 | CAVLDGSSYEQYF
TRBJ2-7 | once | TRBV5-1 | CASSLGPGTLNEQYF
TRBJ1-6 | NA | TRBV9 | CASSGTGENSPLHF
TRBJ1-1 | NA | TRBV5-8 | CASSTFYRGLNTEAFF
TRBJ1-2 | NA | TRBV18 | CASSPGQGLSKGYTF
TRBJ2-1 | NA | TRBV5-1 | CASSQGLAGAFYNEQFF
TRBJ1-1 | once | TRBV19 | CAIRRELNTEAFF
TRBJ1-1 | once | TRBV2 | CASRGQGSITEAFF
TRBJ1-3 | NA | TRBV6-1 | CASSEIASLGTGNTIYF
TRBJ2-6 | NA | TRBV5-8 | CASSGGTEASGANVLTF
TRBJ2-7 | NA | TRBV28 | CASSPPLAGGSYEQYF